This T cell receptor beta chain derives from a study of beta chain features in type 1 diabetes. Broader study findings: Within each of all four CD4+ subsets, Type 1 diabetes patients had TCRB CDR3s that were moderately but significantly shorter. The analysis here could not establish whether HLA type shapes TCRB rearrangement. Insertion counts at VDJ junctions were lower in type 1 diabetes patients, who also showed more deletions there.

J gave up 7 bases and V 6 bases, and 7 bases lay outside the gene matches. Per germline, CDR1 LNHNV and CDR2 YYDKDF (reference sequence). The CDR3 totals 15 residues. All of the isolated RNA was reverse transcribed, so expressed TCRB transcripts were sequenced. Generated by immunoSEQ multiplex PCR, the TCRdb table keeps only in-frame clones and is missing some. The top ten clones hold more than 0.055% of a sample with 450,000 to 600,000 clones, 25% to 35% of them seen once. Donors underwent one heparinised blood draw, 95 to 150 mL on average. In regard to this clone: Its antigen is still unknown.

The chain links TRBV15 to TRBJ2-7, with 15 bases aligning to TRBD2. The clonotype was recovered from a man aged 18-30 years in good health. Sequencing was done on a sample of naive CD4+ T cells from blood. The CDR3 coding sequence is TGTGCCACCAGTCCTGGACTAGCGGGAGGGCTAGAGCAGTACTTC. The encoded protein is CATSPGLAGGLEQYF.